The 15 T cell receptor beta chains below all came from one sample that was sequenced in a study of immune heterogeneity within non-small cell lung tumors. For the TCR beta CDR3, multiplex PCR with 32 V and 13 J primers performed the amplification. TCRdb ran MiXCR on the multiplex PCR reads and lists one entry per CDR3 protein. Of about 12,000 distinct CDR3 sequences in the sample, about 25% were seen once. Template was bulk tumor genomic DNA, 600 to 650 ng per sample. Doctors removed several biopsies from each primary tumor during surgery, keeping them far apart. Curative surgery was performed on patients who had untreated, newly diagnosed non-small cell lung cancer. The sample consisted of lung tumor tissue. These receptors were taken from a man aged 45-65 years with non-small cell lung cancer.

V is TRBV20-1 and J is TRBJ1-2; no firm D call. Germline values: CDR1 DFQATT, CDR2 SNEGSKA (reference sequence). The CDR3 has 11 residues. The CDR3 region is CIAGVNYGYTF. The CDR3, as DNA: TGCATTGCAGGCGTCAACTATGGCTACACCTTC.

This clonotype was counted ten times or more. The chain couples TRBV9 to TRBJ1-1, with 7 bases identical to TRBD1. V gave up 5 bases and J gave up 7 bases; unmatched junction bases: 5. This CDR3 comprises 12 residues. Germline values: CDR1 SGDLS, CDR2 YYNGEE. In nucleotides, the CDR3 is TGTGCCAGCAGTCCTGACAGGGTTGAAGCTTTCTTT. It codes for CASSPDRVEAFF.

This clonotype is medium-sized in the sample. The V and J genes are TRBV30 and TRBJ2-7; D perhaps matches TRBD1 (5 bases). Trimming removed 4 bases from V and 0 bases from J, with 22 bases in between. CDR3 size: 17 residues. The germline V gene encodes CDR1 GTSNPN and CDR2 SVGIG (reference sequence). CDR3 DNA: TGTGCCTGGAAGTCAACAAGAGGACACCTTAGCTCCTACGAGCAGTACTTC. Its protein is CAWKSTRGHLSSYEQYF.

The V and J genes are TRBV2 and TRBJ2-5, with a weak D call TRBD1 (6 bases). In germline, CDR1 is SNHLY, CDR2 FYNNEI. The CDR3 consists of 14 residues. The ends were cut back, 7 bases at V and 5 bases at J, with 17 bases in the middle. The CDR3 sequence is CASTTQGSAETQYF. The DNA of the CDR3 is TGTGCCAGCACTACACAGGGTTCGGCGGAGACCCAGTACTTC.

As to this clonotype: Possible read error: a much larger clone is one base away. The rearrangement joins TRBV7-2 to TRBJ1-6; D uncertain. Per the germline V gene, CDR1 is SGHTA and CDR2 is FQGNSA. The length of the CDR3 is 15 residues. CDR3 DNA: TGTGCTACCTATCTCCAGATCTCCTATAATTCACCCCTCCACTTT. Residues: CATYLQISYNSPLHF.

A note on this clonotype: A much larger clone differs from this one at a single base, so this may be a read error. This chain uses TRBV5-1 with TRBJ2-7, with 10 bases matching TRBD1. Looked up from germline, CDR1 is SGHRS and CDR2 is YFSETQ. V gave up 6 bases and J gave up 3 bases; unmatched junction bases: 3. This CDR3 has 13 residues. In nucleotides, the CDR3 is TGCGCCAGCATCCGGGACAGGGGCTACGAGCAGTACTTC. Its protein product is CASIRDRGYEQYF.

As to this clonotype: It may be a read error: a sequence one base away is much more abundant. V usage is TRBV6-2 or TRBV6-3 and J usage is TRBJ2-1, with TRBD2 identical over 8 bases. V shed 0 bases and J 3 bases; nucleotides not matched to a gene: 10. Germline lookup yields CDR1 MNHEY and CDR2 SVGEGT. This CDR3 has 18 amino acids. The CDR3 DNA sequence: TGTGCCAGCAGTTACTCGTCGACTAGCGTGAGTCTCTACAATGAGCAGTTCTTC. Protein: CASSYSSTSVSLYNEQFF.

By sample fraction, this clonotype is medium-sized. The chain combines TRBV28 with TRBJ2-7; 15 positions match TRBD2. Germline CDR1 reads MDHEN; CDR2 reads SYDVKM. Losses at the gene ends were 6 bases for V and 7 bases for J; bases not matched to a gene: 13. The CDR3 extends over 17 amino acids. The CDR3 sequence is CASRRGTSGGSLGEQYF. CDR3 nucleotide sequence: TGTGCCAGCAGGCGCGGGACTAGCGGGGGGTCCCTGGGAGAGCAGTACTTC.

This clonotype was seen at least ten times. The CDR3 region has the DNA TGTGCCAGCAGTTGGGGAGAGGGTGAAGCTTTCTTT. Its protein product is CASSWGEGEAFF. The chain employs TRBV6-1 and TRBJ1-1; D unclear. The CDR3 runs 12 residues. V was pared by 5 bases and J by 7 bases, with 11 bases between. Germline CDR1 MNHNS, CDR2 SASEGT.

Regarding this clonotype: A much larger clone sits a single nucleotide away, making a read error possible. This sequence joins TRBV12-3 or TRBV12-4 and TRBJ2-2; no definite D call. This CDR3 region has 11 residues. The DNA of the CDR3 is TGTGACAGCAGCCCCGCCGGGGAGCTGTTTTTT. Its protein is CDSSPAGELFF.

A word on this clonotype: Since a much larger clone is just one base distant, this may be a read error. The J gene is TRBJ1-1, the V gene TRBV19; D uncertain. This CDR3 contains 15 residues. Per the germline V gene, CDR1 is LNHDA and CDR2 is SQIVND (reference sequence). The V end lost 3 bases, the J end lost 6 bases, and 17 bases lay between the germline ends. The CDR3 sequence: CASSMASWVGAEAFF. The DNA of the CDR3 is TGTGCCAGTAGTATGGCGTCGTGGGTTGGTGCTGAAGCTTTCTTT.

Points on this clonotype: A much larger clone differs from this one at a single base, so this may be a read error. The chain joins TRBV29-1 to TRBJ1-5, with a possible D match to TRBD1 (5 bases). Trimming shortened V by 7 bases and J by 3 bases, and 16 bases separated the two germline ends. This CDR3 comprises 14 residues. Germline assignment: CDR1 SQVTM and CDR2 ANQGSEA. The CDR3 sequence is CSAVTGYINQPQHF. The CDR3 coding sequence is TGCAGCGCTGTCACAGGTTATATCAATCAGCCCCAGCATTTT. Combining the CDR3 with reference TRBV29-1 and TRBJ1-5 gives the whole variable domain SAVISQKPSRDICQRGTSLTIQCQVDSQVTMMFWYRQQPGQSLTLIATANQGSEATYESGFVIDKFPISRPNLTFSTLTVSNMSPEDSSIYLCSAVTGYINQPQHFGDGTRLSIL.

By share, this clonotype counts as medium-sized (0.01 to 0.1%). The chain recombines TRBV20-1 with TRBJ1-2; TRBD1 matches at 7 bases. CDR1 is DFQATT, CDR2 SNEGSKA, per germline (reference sequence). The CDR3 loop spans 15 amino acids. The V gene end was trimmed by 0 bases and the J gene end by 4 bases; junction bases not matched to a gene: 8. CDR3 region: CSARDEGGEGYGYTF. In nucleotides, the CDR3 is TGCAGTGCTAGAGATGAAGGGGGCGAAGGCTATGGCTACACCTTC.

This clonotype came up a few times. V gene TRBV20-1 combines with J gene TRBJ2-4, with a tentative D call TRBD1 (7 bases). Deletions cut 8 bases from V and 2 bases from J, with 22 bases between. The germline gives CDR1 DFQATT, CDR2 SNEGSKA (reference sequence). The CDR3 is 16 residues long. CDR3 amino acids: CSPGGGFNLPKNIQYF. The DNA for the CDR3 is TGCAGTCCAGGGGGAGGTTTCAATTTGCCCAAAAACATTCAGTACTTC.

This clonotype was counted ten times or more. The chain has TRBV29-1 and TRBJ2-5, with D uncertain. The germline V and J ends were trimmed by 5 bases and 4 bases, with 11 bases remaining between them. The CDR3 covers 12 residues. Looked up from germline, CDR1 is SQVTM and CDR2 is ANQGSEA. The CDR3 region has the DNA TGCAGCGTTTCCGGGTTAGGAGAGACCCAGTACTTC. Translated, it gives CSVSGLGETQYF.